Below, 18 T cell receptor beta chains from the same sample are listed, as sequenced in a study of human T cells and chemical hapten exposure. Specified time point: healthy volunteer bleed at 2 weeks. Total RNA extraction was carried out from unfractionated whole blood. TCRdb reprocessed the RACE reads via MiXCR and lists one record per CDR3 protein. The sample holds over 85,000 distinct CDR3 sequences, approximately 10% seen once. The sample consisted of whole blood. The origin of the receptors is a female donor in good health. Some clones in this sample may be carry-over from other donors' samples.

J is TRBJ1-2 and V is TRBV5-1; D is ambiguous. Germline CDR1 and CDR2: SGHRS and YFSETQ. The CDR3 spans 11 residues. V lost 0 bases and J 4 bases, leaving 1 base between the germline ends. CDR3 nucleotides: TGCGCCAGCAGCTTGGGCTATGGCTACACCTTC. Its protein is CASSLGYGYTF.

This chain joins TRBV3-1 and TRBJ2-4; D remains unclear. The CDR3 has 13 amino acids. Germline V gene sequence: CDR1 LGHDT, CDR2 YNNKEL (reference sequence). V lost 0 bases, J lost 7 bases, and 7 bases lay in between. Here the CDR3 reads CASSQDPRNIQYF. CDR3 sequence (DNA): TGTGCCAGCAGCCAAGATCCCAGGAACATTCAGTACTTC.

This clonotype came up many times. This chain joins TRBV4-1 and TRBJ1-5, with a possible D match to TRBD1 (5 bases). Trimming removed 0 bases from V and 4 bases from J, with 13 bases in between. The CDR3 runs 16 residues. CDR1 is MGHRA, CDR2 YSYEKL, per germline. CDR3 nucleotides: TGCGCCAGCAGCCAAGATTGGAAGGGGCGTAATCAGCCCCAGCATTTT. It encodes CASSQDWKGRNQPQHF.

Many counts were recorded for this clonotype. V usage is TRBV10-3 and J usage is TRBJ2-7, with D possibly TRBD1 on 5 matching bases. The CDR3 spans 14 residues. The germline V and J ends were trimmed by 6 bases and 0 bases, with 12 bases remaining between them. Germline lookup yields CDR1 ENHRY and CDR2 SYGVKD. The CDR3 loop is CAIRDDSYSYEQYF. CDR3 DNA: TGTGCCATCAGGGATGACAGCTACTCCTACGAGCAGTACTTC.

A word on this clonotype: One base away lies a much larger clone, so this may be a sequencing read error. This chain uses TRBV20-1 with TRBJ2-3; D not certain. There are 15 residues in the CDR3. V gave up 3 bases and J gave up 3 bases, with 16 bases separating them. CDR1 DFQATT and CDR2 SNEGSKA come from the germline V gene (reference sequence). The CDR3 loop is CSASKSESLTDTQYF. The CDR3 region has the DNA TGCAGTGCTAGTAAGAGCGAGAGTTTAACAGATACGCAGTATTTT.

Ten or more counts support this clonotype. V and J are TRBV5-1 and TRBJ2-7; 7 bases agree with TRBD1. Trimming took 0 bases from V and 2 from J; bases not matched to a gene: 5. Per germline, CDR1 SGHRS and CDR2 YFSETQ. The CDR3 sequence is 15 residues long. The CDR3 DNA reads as TGCGCCAGCAGCTTGGACAGGGGTTACACCTACGAGCAGTACTTC. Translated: CASSLDRGYTYEQYF.

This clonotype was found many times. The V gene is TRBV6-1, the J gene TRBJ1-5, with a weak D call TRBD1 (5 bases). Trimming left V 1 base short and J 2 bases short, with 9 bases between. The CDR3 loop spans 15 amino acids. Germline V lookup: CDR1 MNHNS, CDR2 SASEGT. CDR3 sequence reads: CASSEGRAGNQPQHF. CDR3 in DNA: TGTGCCAGCAGTGAAGGCAGGGCGGGCAATCAGCCCCAGCATTTT.

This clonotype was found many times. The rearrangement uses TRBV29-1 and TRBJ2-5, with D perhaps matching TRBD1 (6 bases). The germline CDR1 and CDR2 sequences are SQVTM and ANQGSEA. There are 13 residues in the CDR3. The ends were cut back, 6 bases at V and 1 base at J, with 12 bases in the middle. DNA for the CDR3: TGCAGCGTCCTCCGGGACACCCAAGAGACCCAGTACTTC. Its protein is CSVLRDTQETQYF.

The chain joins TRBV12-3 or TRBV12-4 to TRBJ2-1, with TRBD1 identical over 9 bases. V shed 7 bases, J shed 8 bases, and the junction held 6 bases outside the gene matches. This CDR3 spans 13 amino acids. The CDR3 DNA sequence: TGTGCCAGCACCACAGGGGGCATGTATGAGCAGTTCTTC. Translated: CASTTGGMYEQFF.

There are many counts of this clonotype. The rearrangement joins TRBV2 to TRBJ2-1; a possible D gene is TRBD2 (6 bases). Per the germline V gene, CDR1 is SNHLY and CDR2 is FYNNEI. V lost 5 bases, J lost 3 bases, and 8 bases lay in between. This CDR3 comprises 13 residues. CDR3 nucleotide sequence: TGTGCCAGCAGTCCGGAGGGCTACAATGAGCAGTTCTTC. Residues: CASSPEGYNEQFF.

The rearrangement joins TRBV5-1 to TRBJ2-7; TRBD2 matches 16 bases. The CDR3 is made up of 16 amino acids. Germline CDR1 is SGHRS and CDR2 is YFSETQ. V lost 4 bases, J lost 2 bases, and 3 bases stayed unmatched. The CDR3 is CASSPGTSGRAYEQYF. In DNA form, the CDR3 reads TGCGCCAGCAGCCCTGGGACTAGCGGGAGGGCCTACGAGCAGTACTTC.

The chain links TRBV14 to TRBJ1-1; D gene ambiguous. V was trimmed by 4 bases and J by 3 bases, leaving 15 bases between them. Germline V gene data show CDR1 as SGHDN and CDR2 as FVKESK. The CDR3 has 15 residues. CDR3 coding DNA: TGTGCCAGCAGCCGGCTCCTAGGGAAACACACTGAAGCTTTCTTT. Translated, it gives CASSRLLGKHTEAFF.

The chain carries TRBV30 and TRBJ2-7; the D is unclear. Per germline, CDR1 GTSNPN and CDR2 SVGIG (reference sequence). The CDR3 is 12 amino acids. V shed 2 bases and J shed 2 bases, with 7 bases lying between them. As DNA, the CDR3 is TGTGCCTGGAGTCAATCGACCTACGAGCAGTACTTC. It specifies CAWSQSTYEQYF.

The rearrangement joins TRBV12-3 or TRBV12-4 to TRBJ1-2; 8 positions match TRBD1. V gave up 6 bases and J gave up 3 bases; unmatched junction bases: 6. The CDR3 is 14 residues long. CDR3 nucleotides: TGTGCCAGCAGCCAAGGACAGGGCCACTATGGCTACACCTTC. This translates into CASSQGQGHYGYTF.

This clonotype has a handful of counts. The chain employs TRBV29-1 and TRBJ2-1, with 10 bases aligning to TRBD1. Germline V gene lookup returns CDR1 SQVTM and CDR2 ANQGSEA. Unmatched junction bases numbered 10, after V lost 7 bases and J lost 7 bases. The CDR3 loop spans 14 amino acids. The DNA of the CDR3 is TGCAGCGGCCGGGACAGGGGTGATCATAATGAGCAGTTCTTC. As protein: CSGRDRGDHNEQFF.

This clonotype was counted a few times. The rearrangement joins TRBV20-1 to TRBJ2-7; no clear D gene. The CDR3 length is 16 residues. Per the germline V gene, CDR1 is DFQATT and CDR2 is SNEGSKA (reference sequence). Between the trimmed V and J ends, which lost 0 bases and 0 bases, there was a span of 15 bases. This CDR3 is CSARDPYSITSYEQYF. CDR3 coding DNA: TGCAGTGCTAGAGATCCCTACTCGATAACCTCCTACGAGCAGTACTTC.

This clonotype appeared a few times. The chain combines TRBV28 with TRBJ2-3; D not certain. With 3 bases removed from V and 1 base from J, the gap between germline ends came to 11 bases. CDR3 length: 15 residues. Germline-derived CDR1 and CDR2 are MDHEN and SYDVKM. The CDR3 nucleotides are TGTGCCAGCAGTTTTCAAGCGACTCGCACAGATACGCAGTATTTT. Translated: CASSFQATRTDTQYF. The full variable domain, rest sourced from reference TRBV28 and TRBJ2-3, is DVKVTQSSRYLVKRTGEKVFLECVQDMDHENMFWYRQDPGLGLRLIYFSYDVKMKEKGDIPEGYSVSREKKERFSLILESASTNQTSMYLCASSFQATRTDTQYFGPGTRLTVL.

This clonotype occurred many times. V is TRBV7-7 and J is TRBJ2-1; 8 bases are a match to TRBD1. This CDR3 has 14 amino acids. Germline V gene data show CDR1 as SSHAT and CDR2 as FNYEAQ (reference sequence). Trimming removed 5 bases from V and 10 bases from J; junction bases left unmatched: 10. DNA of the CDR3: TGTGCCAGCAGCCTCGGACAGGGAATAGGGGAGCAGTTCTTC. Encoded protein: CASSLGQGIGEQFF.